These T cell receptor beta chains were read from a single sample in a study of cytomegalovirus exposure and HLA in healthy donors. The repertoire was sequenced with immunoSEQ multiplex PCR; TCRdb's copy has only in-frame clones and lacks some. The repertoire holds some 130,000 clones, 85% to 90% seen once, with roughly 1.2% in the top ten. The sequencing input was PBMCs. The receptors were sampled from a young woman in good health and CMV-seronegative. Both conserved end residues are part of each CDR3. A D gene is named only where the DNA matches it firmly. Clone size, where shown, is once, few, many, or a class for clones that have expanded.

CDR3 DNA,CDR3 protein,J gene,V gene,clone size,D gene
TGTGCCAGCAGACATACAGGGTACAATCAGCCCCAGCATTTT,CASRHTGYNQPQHF,TRBJ1-5,TRBV7-9,.,.
TGCGCCAGCAGCCAATTGGTCGGACTAGCCAAAAACATTCAGTACTTC,CASSQLVGLAKNIQYF,TRBJ2-4,TRBV4-1,.,.
TGTGCCAGCAGTGGGGACAGGGCGGTTAATCAGCCCCAGCATTTT,CASSGDRAVNQPQHF,TRBJ1-5,TRBV2,.,TRBD1
TGTGCCAGCAGCTACCTGACGGGGAATTTAGGCTACACCTTC,CASSYLTGNLGYTF,TRBJ1-2,TRBV7-2,.,.
TGTGCCAGCAGCCGACCCCCAGGATTCTCTGGGGCCAACGTCCTGACTTTC,CASSRPPGFSGANVLTF,TRBJ2-6,TRBV27,.,.
TGTGCCAGCAGCTTTGACGGAGCCACTGAAGCTTTCTTT,CASSFDGATEAFF,TRBJ1-1,TRBV5-4,.,.
TGCAGCGTTGTAGGACAGGGTGAAACCTATGGCTACACCTTC,CSVVGQGETYGYTF,TRBJ1-2,TRBV29-1,.,TRBD1
TGTGCCAGCTCACCACCGTTTCCCATGATGACGTACAGGGTACAGAGAGGGCCCTACAATGAGCAGTTCTTC,CASSPPFPMMTYRVQRGPYNEQFF,TRBJ2-1,TRBV18,.,.
TGTGCTAGTGGTTCCAGGGGGCCTCCTAGCACAGATACGCAGTATTTT,CASGSRGPPSTDTQYF,TRBJ2-3,TRBV12-5,once,TRBD1
TGCGCCAGCAGCCAGTCTAGCGGGGGCCGTGCTAGCACAGATACGCAGTATTTT,CASSQSSGGRASTDTQYF,TRBJ2-3,TRBV5-1,.,TRBD2
TGTGCCAGCAGCGTAGCTGGGCGGGGGAAAGAGACCCAGTACTTC,CASSVAGRGKETQYF,TRBJ2-5,TRBV9,.,TRBD2
TGTGCCAGCAGCCCCCGAGGGGGCTACTCCTACGAGCAGTACTTC,CASSPRGGYSYEQYF,TRBJ2-7,TRBV7-8,.,TRBD1
TGCAGTGCTCCTTGGCTTGAGCAGTTCTTC,CSAPWLEQFF,TRBJ2-1,TRBV20-1,.,.
TGTGCCAGCAGCTTAGGTGGACTCTCTGGAAACACCATATATTTT,CASSLGGLSGNTIYF,TRBJ1-3,TRBV7-8,.,.
TGTGCCAGCAGCTTACTCGGTATCGGCGGTCTGTTTTTT,CASSLLGIGGLFF,TRBJ2-2,TRBV7-6,.,.
TGTGCCAGCAGATCGCAGGGGGCTGGTTATCAGCCCCAGCATTTT,CASRSQGAGYQPQHF,TRBJ1-5,TRBV6-5,.,TRBD1
TGTGCTACTGGGGCTACCGGGGAGCTGTTTTTT,CATGATGELFF,TRBJ2-2,TRBV19,few,.
TGTGCCACCAGCAGGGGGGGGTTTCCTTCTGAAGCTTTCTTT,CATSRGGFPSEAFF,TRBJ1-1,TRBV15,.,.
TGTGCCAGCTCACCCATCCCGGGACAGCTTTTCTCTGGAAACACCATATATTTT,CASSPIPGQLFSGNTIYF,TRBJ1-3,TRBV18,.,TRBD1
TGTGCCAGCAGTTTACGACCAGGTAGGGGAAAAAATCAGCCCCAGCATTTT,CASSLRPGRGKNQPQHF,TRBJ1-5,TRBV28,.,.
TGTGCCAGCAGCCCTATGAACACTGAAGCTTTCTTT,CASSPMNTEAFF,TRBJ1-1,TRBV6-1,.,.
TGTGCCAGCAGCCCAGGAGGTTTGGAGACCCAGTACTTC,CASSPGGLETQYF,TRBJ2-5,TRBV7-9,few,.
TGTGCCAGCAGCACTAGCGGGGGGACGCAGTATTTT,CASSTSGGTQYF,TRBJ2-3,TRBV11-2,.,TRBD2
TGCGCCAGCAGCCATGCACAGGGGGTCTACGAGCAGTACTTC,CASSHAQGVYEQYF,TRBJ2-7,TRBV4-1,.,TRBD1
TGTGCCAGAAGCTTACCAACTCGACAGTCTCGAAAAGATACGCAGTATTTT,CARSLPTRQSRKDTQYF,TRBJ2-3,TRBV5-3,.,.
TGTGCATCTCGGGTAACAGGGGCAGAGACCCAGTACTTC,CASRVTGAETQYF,TRBJ2-5,TRBV6-5,.,TRBD1
TGTGCCAGCCGGGCGGGGGGGATATTCTTGTTCTTC,CASRAGGIFLFF,TRBJ2-1,TRBV7-9,.,TRBD2
TGCGCCAGCAGCTTGTATGGTGCGGGGAGCTCCTACGAGCAGTACTTC,CASSLYGAGSSYEQYF,TRBJ2-7,TRBV5-1,.,.
TGTGCCAGCAGTCCGGGAGTTTATAATTCACCCCTCCACTTT,CASSPGVYNSPLHF,TRBJ1-6,TRBV2,.,.
TGTGCCAGCTCCCCGGCCACAGCTGTACGGGAGCTGTTTTTT,CASSPATAVRELFF,TRBJ2-2,TRBV7-2,.,.
TGTGCCAGCAGTGAGTGGGGACAGGGCAACACCGGGGAGCTGTTTTTT,CASSEWGQGNTGELFF,TRBJ2-2,TRBV2,once,TRBD1
TGTGCCAGCAGCCCAGGACAGGGTAATCAGCCCCAGCATTTT,CASSPGQGNQPQHF,TRBJ1-5,TRBV7-9,.,TRBD1
TGCAGCGTTTTTATACAGCCGCAGACTGAAGCTTTCTTT,CSVFIQPQTEAFF,TRBJ1-1,TRBV29-1,once,.
TGTGCCAGCAGTTCAGGGCCCAATCAGCCCCAGCATTTT,CASSSGPNQPQHF,TRBJ1-5,TRBV27,.,.
TGCGCCAGCAGCTTTTCCGGGACAGGGCCTGAAAAACTGTTTTTT,CASSFSGTGPEKLFF,TRBJ1-4,TRBV5-1,.,TRBD1
TGCGCCAGCAGCGCCGGACAGGACTACGAGCAGTACTTC,CASSAGQDYEQYF,TRBJ2-7,TRBV5-1,.,TRBD1
TGTGCCAGCAGTGGCCAGGGGGCGAGCTCCTACAATGAGCAGTTCTTC,CASSGQGASSYNEQFF,TRBJ2-1,TRBV6-4,once,TRBD1
TGTGCCAGCAGCTTCATCGGCTCTGGGGCCAACGTCCTGACTTTC,CASSFIGSGANVLTF,TRBJ2-6,TRBV11-2,.,.
TGTGCCAGCAGCTTGGTGACAGTCAATCAGCCCCAGCATTTT,CASSLVTVNQPQHF,TRBJ1-5,TRBV5-8,.,.
TGTGCCAGCTCAAAAGAATCCCCGGGCACCGGGGAGCTGTTTTTT,CASSKESPGTGELFF,TRBJ2-2,TRBV18,.,.
TGCGCCAGCAGACTGAGGGATACCACCTACAATGAGCAGTTCTTC,CASRLRDTTYNEQFF,TRBJ2-1,TRBV4-1,.,.
TGTGCCACCAGCCGCGGGGCTTCGGAGACCCAGTACTTC,CATSRGASETQYF,TRBJ2-5,TRBV15,.,.
TGTGCCAGCAGCTTAGCCAACTCTGGAAACACCATATATTTT,CASSLANSGNTIYF,TRBJ1-3,TRBV7-9,few,.
TGTGCCAGCACGGCACCCGGGACAGTAGAAGAGACCCAGTACTTC,CASTAPGTVEETQYF,TRBJ2-5,TRBV6-4,.,TRBD1
TGTGCCAGCAGTGTCACAGGGGGCCGGGAGCTGTTTTTT,CASSVTGGRELFF,TRBJ2-2,TRBV25-1,.,TRBD1